The present T cell receptor beta chain was sequenced within a study of PD-1 blockade in classical Hodgkin lymphoma. Study-level points and caveats: Newly diagnosed patients had baseline TCR diversity that was reportedly lower than that of healthy donors. Significantly greater TCR diversity emerged by C4D1 in CD4+ cells but not CD8+ cells. Complete responders had baseline diversity similar to newly diagnosed patients.

Data came from immunoSEQ multiplex PCR; TCRdb stores just in-frame clones and leaves some out. The data show under 5,000 clones, about 62% seen once. Stated time point: cycle 4 day 1 (C4D1), after 6 weeks of nivolumab. Every patient experienced relapse after autologous stem cell transplantation, and brentuximab vedotin exposure varied. Thawed PBMCs were the source of CD8+ T cells, obtained through magnetic negative selection. Of note for this clone: Its antigen is not known.

Between the trimmed V and J ends, which lost 3 bases and 0 bases, there was a span of 11 bases. Per the germline V gene, CDR1 is LNHDA and CDR2 is SQIVND (reference sequence). This CDR3 has 16 residues. Sample: CD8+ T cells from blood, taken before the fourth cycle of nivolumab. This sequence joins TRBV19 and TRBJ1-4; D gene unclear. This TCR was sampled from a human donor with classical Hodgkin lymphoma. Here the CDR3 DNA reads TGTGCCAGTAGTATCACGGGCGGAGCAACTAATGAAAAACTGTTTTTT. It yields the protein CASSITGGATNEKLFF. The full variable domain, rest sourced from reference TRBV19 and TRBJ1-4, is DGGITQSPKYLFRKEGQNVTLSCEQNLNHDAMYWYRQDPGQGLRLIYYSQIVNDFQKGDIAEGYSVSREKKESFPLTVTSAQKNPTAFYLCASSITGGATNEKLFFGSGTQLSVL.